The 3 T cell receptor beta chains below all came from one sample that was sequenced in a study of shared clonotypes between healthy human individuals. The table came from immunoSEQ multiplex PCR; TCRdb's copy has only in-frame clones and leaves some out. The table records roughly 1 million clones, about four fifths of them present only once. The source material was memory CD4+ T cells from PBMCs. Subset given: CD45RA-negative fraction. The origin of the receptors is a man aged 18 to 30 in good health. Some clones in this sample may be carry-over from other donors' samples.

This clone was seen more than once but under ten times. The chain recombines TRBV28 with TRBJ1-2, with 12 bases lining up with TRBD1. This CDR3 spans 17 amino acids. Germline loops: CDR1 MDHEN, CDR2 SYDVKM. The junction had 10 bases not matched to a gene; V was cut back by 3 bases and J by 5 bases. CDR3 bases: TGTGCCAGCAGTTTCACCGGGACAGGGGGCAGGGAGTATGGCTACACCTTC. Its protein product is CASSFTGTGGREYGYTF.

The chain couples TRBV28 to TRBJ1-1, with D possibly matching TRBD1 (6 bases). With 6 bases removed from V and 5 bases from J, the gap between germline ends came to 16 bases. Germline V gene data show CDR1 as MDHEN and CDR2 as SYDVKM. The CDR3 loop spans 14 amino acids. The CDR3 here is CASRPGGGGTEAFF. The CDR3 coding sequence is TGTGCCAGCAGGCCCGGTGGGGGCGGGACTGAAGCTTTCTTT.

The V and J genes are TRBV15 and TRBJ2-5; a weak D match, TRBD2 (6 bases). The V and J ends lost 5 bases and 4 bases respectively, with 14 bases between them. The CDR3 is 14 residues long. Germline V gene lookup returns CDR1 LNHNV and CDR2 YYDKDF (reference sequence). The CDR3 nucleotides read TGTGCCACCAGCGGGGGGACCGAACTAGAGACCCAGTACTTC. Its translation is CATSGGTELETQYF.